This T cell receptor beta chain emerged from a study of metastatic and nonmetastatic thyroid tumors. At the level of the study: Malignant and benign thyroid patients had repertoires compared in peripheral blood and tumor or nodule tissue.

In the original processing: Clinicopathological groups of papillary thyroid cancer showed CDR3 differences that were used to build a distant-metastasis classifier. TCRdb recomputed clones from the PCR reads via MiXCR. For this entry, the V and J calls and clone size follow TCRdb and not the study's own pipeline. The repertoire consists of tens of thousands of clones, with about 15% occurring once and the leading ten covering 2.5% to 3.5%. Thyroid surgery was performed in patients who had received no treatment beforehand. This clone has at least ten counts. Its matching antigen is unknown. V was pared by 4 bases and J by 4 bases, with 10 bases between. Germline CDR1 is LGHDT and CDR2 is YNNKEL (reference sequence). The CDR3 totals 13 residues. General observations from the study: For both blood and tumor, malignant thyroid tumors reportedly showed significantly higher TCR beta diversity than benign nodules did.

The sequencing input was blood. This TCR derives from a female donor with papillary thyroid cancer or a benign thyroid nodule (not recorded which). Some clones in this sample may be carry-over from other donors' samples. The genes are TRBV3-1 and TRBJ2-5, with a possible D match to TRBD1 (6 bases). The CDR3 sequence: CASSRRGGETQYF. CDR3 sequence (DNA): TGTGCCAGCAGCCGACGAGGGGGAGAGACCCAGTACTTC.